Shown below are 27 T cell receptor beta chains from a single sample sequenced in a study of spatial heterogeneity in lung cancer (dated by TCRdb to between 2018 and 2021). These TCRs' antigens remain unknown. Study-wide findings and limitations: A correlation was observed between the number of expanded intratumoral alpha and beta TCRs and the tumor nonsynonymous mutation count.

Read against the paper, the sample's time point label means: sample taken at primary tumor resection. Library preparation was by 5' RACE. The instrument given in TCRdb is NextSeq 500. TCRdb took the public reads, trimmed them with fastp at Q25, ran MiXCR for clone calling and kept in-frame beta chains. Every distinct CDR3 protein forms one entry, paired with its most common genes and DNA. Counted in this sample were approximately 20,000 distinct CDR3 sequences; over 7% of them appeared once. Together, the top ten hold less than 25% of the sample. This specimen consisted of lung tumor tissue, obtained at surgery. The receptors here all came from a female donor with early-stage non-small cell lung cancer.

Only a few counts were recorded for this clonotype. This chain uses TRBV5-5 with TRBJ2-7; 7 bases are a match to TRBD1. The CDR3 covers 13 residues. The germline CDR1 and CDR2 sequences are SGHKS and YYEKEE (reference sequence). V shed 5 bases, J shed 2 bases, and the junction held 4 bases outside the gene matches. The CDR3 coding sequence is TGTGCCAGCAGAACCGGGACAGCCTACGAGCAGTACTTC. Translation gives CASRTGTAYEQYF.

Concerning this clonotype: This may be a read error, as it is one base from a much larger clone. The genes are TRBV27 and TRBJ2-3; D is unresolved. The CDR3 consists of 14 residues. Looked up from germline, CDR1 is MNHEY and CDR2 is SMNVEV (reference sequence). Trimming took 5 bases from V and 1 from J, leaving 10 bases between them. Here the CDR3 DNA reads TGTGCCAGCAGTCAATCCCCCCGCACAGATACGCAGTATTTT. Translated: CASSQSPRTDTQYF.

CDR3 nucleotide sequence: TGCAGCGTTGGGGGTCCCGGCGCAGCCACGAACACCGGGGAGCTGTTTTTT. Translated: CSVGGPGAATNTGELFF. The gene calls are TRBV29-1 and TRBJ2-2, with unresolved D. The CDR3 totals 17 residues. The V and J ends lost 4 bases and 0 bases respectively, with 18 bases between them. The germline CDR1 and CDR2 sequences are SQVTM and ANQGSEA.

This clonotype was counted at least ten times. Written as DNA, the CDR3 is TGTGCCAGCAGTCCTTGGGGCAAGAACACCGGGGAGCTGTTTTTT. Its translation is CASSPWGKNTGELFF. The rearrangement joins TRBV12-3 or TRBV12-4 to TRBJ2-2, with D possibly being TRBD1 (5 bases). CDR3 length: 15 residues. V gave up 5 bases and J gave up 1 base, with 11 bases separating them.

This clonotype was seen a handful of times. The chain has TRBV6-1 and TRBJ1-2; weak D call: TRBD1 (5 bases). The V end was cut by 1 base, the J end by 4 bases, with 10 bases between. The length of the CDR3 is 14 residues. CDR1 is MNHNS, CDR2 SASEGT, per germline. CDR3 amino acids: CASSEGPGLYGYTF. As DNA, the CDR3 is TGTGCCAGCAGTGAAGGGCCAGGGCTCTATGGCTACACCTTC.

This clonotype appeared a few times. The J gene is TRBJ2-1, the V gene TRBV3-2. TRBV3-2 is a recognized pseudogene. The CDR3 covers 12 residues. The CDR3 coding sequence is TGTGCCAGCAGCCAAGGACACAATGAGCAGTTCTTC. This gives the protein CASSQGHNEQFF.

At least ten counts were recorded for this clonotype. The CDR3 loop reads CAISEVGIYGYTF. The CDR3 DNA follows: TGTGCCATCAGTGAGGTCGGGATCTATGGCTACACCTTC. This rearrangement joins TRBV10-3 to TRBJ1-2; no clear D gene. Germline V gene data show CDR1 as ENHRY and CDR2 as SYGVKD. Trimming shortened V by 2 bases and J by 4 bases, and 8 bases separated the two germline ends. This CDR3 is built from 13 residues.

Comment on this clonotype: A clone one base away is much larger, so this may be a read error. The chain carries TRBV28 and TRBJ1-1, with 7 positions matching TRBD1. Germline V gene sequence: CDR1 MDHEN, CDR2 SYDVKM. J was trimmed by 11 bases and V by 3 bases; bases with no gene match: 6. The CDR3 consists of 12 residues. For the CDR3, the DNA is TGTGCCAGCAGTTTGGGACAGACAAACGCTTTCTTT. Its translation is CASSLGQTNAFF.

This clonotype was detected only a few times. This chain links TRBV12-3 or TRBV12-4 with TRBJ2-5; TRBD2 is a possible D gene (6 bases). Trimming removed 4 bases from V and 8 bases from J, with 14 bases in between. The CDR3 extends over 13 amino acids. The CDR3 loop reads CASSSNSGGTQYF. The CDR3 DNA reads TGTGCCAGCAGTTCGAATAGCGGAGGTACCCAGTACTTC.

Concerning this clonotype itself: A read error is possible here, since a much larger clone lies one base away. The chain employs TRBV6-1 and TRBJ1-2; D perhaps matches TRBD1 (6 bases). CDR1 is MNHNS and CDR2 is SASEGT in the germline V gene. This CDR3 spans 14 amino acids. The CDR3 spells CASSELRLTGGFTF. In nucleotides, the CDR3 is TGTGCCAGCAGTGAACTTAGGTTGACAGGTGGCTTCACCTTC.

This clonotype was seen ten or more times. This chain links TRBV12-3 or TRBV12-4 with TRBJ1-2; TRBD1 aligns across 10 bases. Trimming took 5 bases from V and 6 from J; bases not matched to a gene: 3. The CDR3 length is 13 residues. CDR3 protein: CASSLDRGHGYTF. For the CDR3, the DNA is TGTGCCAGCAGTCTAGACAGGGGGCATGGCTACACCTTC.

This clonotype was seen a handful of times. The chain carries TRBV24-1 and TRBJ2-7; D is unclear. The length of the CDR3 is 11 residues. Germline values: CDR1 KGHDR, CDR2 SFDVKD. V lost 3 bases and J lost 6, with 5 bases in between. The CDR3 protein is CATSDRTEQYF. CDR3 nucleotides: TGTGCCACCAGTGATCGGACCGAGCAGTACTTC.

This clonotype was seen repeatedly, ten times or more. The J gene is TRBJ2-3, the V gene TRBV3-1; TRBD2 aligns across 14 bases. J lost 4 bases, V lost 2 bases, and 8 bases had no gene match. Germline-derived CDR1 and CDR2 are LGHDT and YNNKEL (reference sequence). CDR3 length: 18 residues. CDR3 in amino acids: CASSQPGTSGGKADTQYF. The CDR3 region has the DNA TGTGCCAGCAGCCAACCCGGGACTAGCGGGGGAAAGGCAGATACGCAGTATTTT.

The chain employs TRBV18 and TRBJ1-1, with D possibly being TRBD1 (5 bases). Germline V gives CDR1 KGHSH, CDR2 LQKENI. The CDR3 is made up of 15 amino acids. V lost 3 bases and J lost 3, with 14 bases in between. The CDR3: CASSPLKVGDTEAFF. DNA for the CDR3: TGTGCCAGCTCACCCCTCAAGGTAGGGGACACTGAAGCTTTCTTT.

This clonotype was counted a few times. V is TRBV6-2 or TRBV6-3 and J is TRBJ2-1; no clear D. The V end lost 5 bases, the J end lost 7 bases, and 12 bases lay between the germline ends. This CDR3 has 13 residues. Per the germline V gene, CDR1 is MNHEY and CDR2 is SVGEGT. This CDR3 reads CASSVTKPNEQFF. The CDR3 region has the DNA TGTGCCAGCAGTGTTACTAAACCTAATGAGCAGTTCTTC.

This clonotype has ten or more counts. This chain joins TRBV11-2 and TRBJ1-1; the D is unclear. Trimming removed 5 bases from V and 4 bases from J, with 11 bases in between. Germline V lookup: CDR1 SGHAT, CDR2 FQNNGV. The CDR3 contains 13 residues. DNA of the CDR3: TGTGCCAGCAGCCCCACGACAACCACTGAAGCTTTCTTT. The encoded protein is CASSPTTTTEAFF.

The table lists this clonotype with many counts. V and J are TRBV28 and TRBJ2-3, with 9 bases identical to TRBD1. Trimming took 5 bases from V and 6 from J; bases not matched to a gene: 9. CDR3 length: 15 residues. Looked up from germline, CDR1 is MDHEN and CDR2 is SYDVKM. CDR3 DNA: TGTGCCAGCAGTACCCTGACAGGGGGAAAGGATACGCAGTATTTT. Translated, it gives CASSTLTGGKDTQYF.

J is TRBJ2-3 and V is TRBV20-1; D may be TRBD2 (5 bases). The CDR3 runs 16 residues. Germline CDR1 reads DFQATT; CDR2 reads SNEGSKA (reference sequence). The V end was cut by 3 bases, the J end by 3 bases, with 19 bases between. The CDR3 nucleotides read TGCAGTGCTAGTGGGAGATCTGGGGTCGGGACAGATACGCAGTATTTT. It encodes CSASGRSGVGTDTQYF.

This sequence joins TRBV12-3 or TRBV12-4 and TRBJ1-2; TRBD1 is a possible D gene (5 bases). V dropped 2 bases and J dropped 1 base, with 11 bases sitting between them. The CDR3 is made up of 15 amino acids. Written as DNA, the CDR3 is TGTGCCAGCAGTTTATCTCAGGGTGTTAACTATGGCTACACCTTC. It specifies CASSLSQGVNYGYTF.

This clonotype came up many times. This chain connects TRBV20-1 to TRBJ1-3; D gene uncertain. Trimming shortened V by 7 bases and J by 3 bases, and 10 bases separated the two germline ends. The germline V gene encodes CDR1 DFQATT and CDR2 SNEGSKA (reference sequence). The CDR3 length is 12 residues. CDR3 coding DNA: TGCAGTGTAGGAGGGAGTGGAAACACCATATATTTT. It specifies CSVGGSGNTIYF.

This clonotype was observed many times. The gene calls are TRBV20-1 and TRBJ2-1; 12 bases agree with TRBD1. Germline-derived CDR1 and CDR2 are DFQATT and SNEGSKA (reference sequence). The V segment lost 1 base and the J segment 8 bases; nucleotides outside the gene matches: 12. This CDR3 has 17 amino acids. The CDR3: CSARGAGTGGGSDEQFF. CDR3 DNA: TGCAGTGCTAGAGGAGCCGGGACAGGGGGCGGTTCGGATGAGCAGTTCTTC.

The rearrangement links TRBV4-1 to TRBJ2-7, with 7 positions matching TRBD1. V dropped 0 bases and J dropped 6; count of bases not matched to a gene: 14. CDR1 is MGHRA and CDR2 is YSYEKL in the germline V gene. The CDR3 is 17 amino acids. CDR3 loop: CASSQEQSGQILSEQYF. Written as DNA, the CDR3 is TGCGCCAGCAGCCAAGAGCAGTCGGGACAGATCCTAAGCGAGCAGTACTTC.

This clonotype was seen ten or more times. The rearrangement uses TRBV7-9 and TRBJ1-2; D perhaps matches TRBD1 (5 bases). Germline V gene lookup returns CDR1 SEHNR and CDR2 FQNEAQ (reference sequence). The V gene lost 5 bases and the J gene lost 4 bases, with 17 bases spanning the gap. The CDR3 covers 15 residues. CDR3 protein: CASSDDSLLTYGYTF. The CDR3 DNA follows: TGTGCCAGCAGCGATGACAGCCTCTTGACCTATGGCTACACCTTC.

This clonotype came up many times. This chain joins TRBV27 and TRBJ2-3, with 7 bases identical to TRBD1. From germline, CDR1 is MNHEY and CDR2 SMNVEV (reference sequence). J lost 1 base, V lost 8 bases, and 6 bases had no gene match. The CDR3 runs 14 residues. The chain's CDR3 is CASRRDSRTDTQYF. The CDR3 DNA is TGTGCCAGCCGAAGGGACAGTCGCACAGATACGCAGTATTTT.

This clonotype was seen repeatedly, ten times or more. V gene TRBV20-1 combines with J gene TRBJ2-7, with 7 bases that match TRBD1. CDR1 is DFQATT and CDR2 is SNEGSKA in the germline V gene (reference sequence). The CDR3 runs to 12 residues. DNA of the CDR3: TGCAGCTTAACAACAGGGGACCGCGAGCAGTACTTC. It codes for CSLTTGDREQYF.

The chain recombines TRBV4-2 with TRBJ2-2; 9 nucleotides line up with TRBD1. The V segment lost 1 base and the J segment 5 bases; nucleotides outside the gene matches: 14. Germline CDR1 LGHNA, CDR2 YNFKEQ. The CDR3 consists of 19 residues. CDR3 residues: CASSQGSPTGTGFTGELFF. The CDR3 DNA reads TGTGCCAGCAGCCAAGGTTCCCCGACCGGGACAGGGTTTACCGGGGAGCTGTTTTTT.

This clonotype was detected many times. The V gene is TRBV12-3 or TRBV12-4, the J gene TRBJ2-5; tentative D call: TRBD2 (6 bases). The CDR3 is 16 amino acids. V lost 2 bases to trimming and J lost 1 base, with 14 bases between them. The CDR3 region has the DNA TGTGCCAGCAGTTTATGGGGCGGGGCAACCCAAGAGACCCAGTACTTC. This gives the protein CASSLWGGATQETQYF.